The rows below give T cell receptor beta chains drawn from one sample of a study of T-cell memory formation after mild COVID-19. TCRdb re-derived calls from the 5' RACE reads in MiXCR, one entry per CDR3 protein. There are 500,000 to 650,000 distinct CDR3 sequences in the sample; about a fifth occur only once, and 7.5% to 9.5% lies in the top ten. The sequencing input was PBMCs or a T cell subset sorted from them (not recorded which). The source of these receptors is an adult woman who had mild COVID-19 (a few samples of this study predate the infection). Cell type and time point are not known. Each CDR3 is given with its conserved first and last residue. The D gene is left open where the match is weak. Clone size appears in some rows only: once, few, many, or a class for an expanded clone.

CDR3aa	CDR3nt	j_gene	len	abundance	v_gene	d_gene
CSPERGGDLNEQFF	TGCAGCCCGGAGCGGGGGGGAGATCTGAATGAGCAGTTCTTC	TRBJ2-1	14	NA	TRBV20-1	TRBD2
CASSSRQIGIQYF	TGTGCCAGCAGCTCTAGACAGATAGGCATTCAGTACTTC	TRBJ2-4	13	few	TRBV3-1	NA
CASSWDTMNTEAFF	TGTGCCAGCAGCTGGGACACAATGAACACTGAAGCTTTCTTT	TRBJ1-1	14	NA	TRBV5-4	NA
CSANLRPADTQYF	TGCAGTGCTAATCTCCGACCCGCAGATACGCAGTATTTT	TRBJ2-3	13	few	TRBV20-1	NA
CASSASGGLGGELFF	TGTGCCAGCAGTGCTAGCGGGGGGCTTGGCGGGGAGCTGTTTTTT	TRBJ2-2	15	NA	TRBV12-3/TRBV12-4	TRBD2
CASSYAAKLFF	TGTGCCAGCAGTTACGCCGCAAAACTGTTTTTT	TRBJ1-4	11	NA	TRBV3-1	NA
CSARKGVGDNEQFF	TGCAGTGCTAGGAAAGGGGTGGGGGACAATGAGCAGTTCTTC	TRBJ2-1	14	many	TRBV20-1	NA
CSARRRGQSVSNQPQHF	TGCAGTGCTAGACGACGGGGACAGTCTGTTAGCAATCAGCCCCAGCATTTT	TRBJ1-5	17	once	TRBV20-1	TRBD1
CASSLMGAGGTDTQYF	TGTGCCAGCAGCTTAATGGGGGCCGGGGGCACAGATACGCAGTATTTT	TRBJ2-3	16	few	TRBV7-3	NA
CASSSHTPLAGVVNEQFF	TGTGCCAGCAGTTCCCACACCCCACTAGCGGGAGTAGTCAATGAGCAGTTCTTC	TRBJ2-1	18	few	TRBV12-3/TRBV12-4	TRBD2
CASRTGTGYTEAFF	TGTGCCAGCAGGACCGGGACAGGGTACACTGAAGCTTTCTTT	TRBJ1-1	14	few	TRBV12-3/TRBV12-4	TRBD1
CASSSGTGYTDTQYF	TGTGCCAGCAGCTCGGGGACAGGATACACAGATACGCAGTATTTT	TRBJ2-3	15	NA	TRBV7-2	TRBD1
CASSPGVAVVNEQFF	TGTGCCAGCAGCCCCGGGGTAGCGGTGGTCAATGAGCAGTTCTTC	TRBJ2-1	15	few	TRBV7-9	NA
CASSLGASGADTQYF	TGTGCCAGCAGCTTAGGGGCTAGCGGGGCAGATACGCAGTATTTT	TRBJ2-3	15	NA	TRBV7-8	TRBD2
CASSYSRSRADTQYF	TGTGCCAGCAGTTACTCGAGATCTAGGGCAGATACGCAGTATTTT	TRBJ2-3	15	NA	TRBV6-2/TRBV6-3	NA
CSARDAGTGGYTEAFF	TGCAGTGCTAGAGATGCCGGGACAGGGGGTTACACTGAAGCTTTCTTT	TRBJ1-1	16	few	TRBV20-1	TRBD1
CASAGSGSGVGTGELFF	TGTGCCAGCGCGGGTAGCGGGAGTGGTGTGGGCACCGGGGAGCTGTTTTTT	TRBJ2-2	17	NA	TRBV6-6	TRBD2
CASSFSISYEQYF	TGTGCCAGCAGTTTTTCGATCTCCTACGAGCAGTACTTC	TRBJ2-7	13	NA	TRBV12-3/TRBV12-4	NA
CASSSYNLRQGKATEAFF	TGTGCCAGCAGCTCCTATAATTTGAGACAGGGTAAAGCCACTGAAGCTTTCTTT	TRBJ1-1	18	few	TRBV7-9	TRBD1
CASSELASWGETQYF	TGTGCCAGCAGTGAATTGGCTAGCTGGGGGGAGACCCAGTACTTC	TRBJ2-5	15	NA	TRBV25-1	NA
CASSSPWETQYF	TGTGCCAGCAGCTCCCCCTGGGAGACCCAGTACTTC	TRBJ2-5	12	few	TRBV7-2	NA
CASSVSPSGTETQYF	TGTGCCAGCAGCGTATCCCCTAGCGGGACGGAGACCCAGTACTTC	TRBJ2-5	15	few	TRBV9	TRBD2
CASSLGQGVRWSYTF	TGTGCCAGCAGCTTGGGGCAGGGCGTAAGATGGAGCTACACCTTC	TRBJ1-2	15	NA	TRBV5-6	NA
CASSLVSKGETQYF	TGTGCCAGCAGTTTAGTCTCTAAGGGAGAGACCCAGTACTTC	TRBJ2-5	14	once	TRBV12-3/TRBV12-4	NA
CASGTGDRYNSPLHF	TGTGCCAGCGGTACTGGAGACCGGTATAATTCACCCCTCCACTTT	TRBJ1-6	15	few	TRBV7-2	NA
CASSSQGTGELFF	TGCGCCAGCAGCTCACAGGGAACCGGGGAGCTGTTTTTT	TRBJ2-2	13	many	TRBV5-1	NA
CSARGRAGVTTETQYF	TGCAGTGCTAGAGGTCGAGCGGGAGTGACAACAGAGACCCAGTACTTC	TRBJ2-5	16	NA	TRBV20-1	TRBD2
CASSQGDNPYEQYF	TGTGCCAGCAGTCAAGGGGACAATCCCTACGAGCAGTACTTC	TRBJ2-7	14	NA	TRBV2	NA
CASRGGDLTGELFF	TGTGCCAGCAGAGGGGGGGACCTCACCGGGGAGCTGTTTTTT	TRBJ2-2	14	many	TRBV2	NA
CATSRAADHYEQYF	TGTGCCACCAGCAGAGCGGCAGACCACTACGAGCAGTACTTC	TRBJ2-7	14	NA	TRBV15	NA
CASSLAVAKAFF	TGTGCCAGCAGCTTAGCGGTGGCAAAAGCTTTCTTT	TRBJ1-1	12	NA	TRBV7-9	NA
CAWGLAEYNEQFF	TGTGCCTGGGGACTAGCGGAATACAATGAGCAGTTCTTC	TRBJ2-1	13	NA	TRBV30	TRBD2
CASGGQASGNTIYF	TGTGCCAGCGGGGGACAGGCCTCTGGAAACACCATATATTTT	TRBJ1-3	14	few	TRBV6-5	TRBD1
CASSLDGWRGTNTGELFF	TGTGCCAGCAGCTTAGATGGTTGGCGCGGGACGAACACCGGGGAGCTGTTTTTT	TRBJ2-2	18	few	TRBV11-3	NA
CASSLVGEANYGYTF	TGTGCCAGCAGCTTAGTCGGGGAAGCTAACTATGGCTACACCTTC	TRBJ1-2	15	few	TRBV7-9	NA
CASTRDTNTDTQYF	TGTGCCAGCACTCGGGACACAAACACAGATACGCAGTATTTT	TRBJ2-3	14	NA	TRBV2	NA
CASSSYGSPGGYTF	TGTGCCAGCAGCTCGTACGGGTCCCCCGGCGGCTACACCTTC	TRBJ1-2	14	NA	TRBV5-5	NA
CSANRGRASYEQYF	TGCAGTGCTAATCGGGGCAGGGCCTCCTACGAGCAGTACTTC	TRBJ2-7	14	few	TRBV20-1	NA